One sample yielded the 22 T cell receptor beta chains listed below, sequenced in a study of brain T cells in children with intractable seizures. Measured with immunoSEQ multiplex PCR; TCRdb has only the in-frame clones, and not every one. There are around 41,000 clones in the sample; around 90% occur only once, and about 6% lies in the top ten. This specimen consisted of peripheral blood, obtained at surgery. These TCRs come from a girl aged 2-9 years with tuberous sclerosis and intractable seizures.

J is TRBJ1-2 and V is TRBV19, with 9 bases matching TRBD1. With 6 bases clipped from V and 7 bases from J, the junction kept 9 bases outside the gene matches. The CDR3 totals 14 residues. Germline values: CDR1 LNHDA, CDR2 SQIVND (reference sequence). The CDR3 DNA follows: TGTGCCAGTAGCCCGACAGGGGGTCCGTCTGGCTACACCTTC. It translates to CASSPTGGPSGYTF.

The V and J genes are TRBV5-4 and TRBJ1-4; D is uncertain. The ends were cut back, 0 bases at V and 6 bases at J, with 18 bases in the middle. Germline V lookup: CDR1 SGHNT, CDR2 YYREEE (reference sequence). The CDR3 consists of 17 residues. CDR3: CASSLARLVNFDEKLFF. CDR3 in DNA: TGTGCCAGCAGCTTGGCGCGCCTCGTCAATTTCGATGAAAAACTGTTTTTT.

The CDR3 protein is CASSQAEIMNTEAFF. In DNA form, the CDR3 reads TGCGCCAGCAGCCAAGCAGAGATCATGAACACTGAAGCTTTCTTT. The chain joins TRBV4-1 to TRBJ1-1; no firm D call. V was trimmed by 1 base and J by 0 bases, leaving 9 bases between them. This CDR3 is built from 15 residues. Germline V gene data show CDR1 as MGHRA and CDR2 as YSYEKL.

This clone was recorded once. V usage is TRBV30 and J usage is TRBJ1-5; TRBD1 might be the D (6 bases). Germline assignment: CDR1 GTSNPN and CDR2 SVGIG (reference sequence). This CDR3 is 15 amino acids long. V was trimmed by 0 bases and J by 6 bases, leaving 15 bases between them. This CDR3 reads CAWSVSSGGGQPQHF. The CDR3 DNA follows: TGTGCCTGGAGTGTTTCCTCGGGAGGGGGTCAGCCCCAGCATTTT.

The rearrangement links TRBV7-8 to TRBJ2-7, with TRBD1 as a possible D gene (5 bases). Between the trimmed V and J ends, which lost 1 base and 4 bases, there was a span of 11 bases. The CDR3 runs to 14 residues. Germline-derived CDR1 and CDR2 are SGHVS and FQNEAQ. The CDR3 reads CASSLERGIYEQYF. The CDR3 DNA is TGTGCCAGCAGCTTAGAAAGGGGCATTTACGAGCAGTACTTC.

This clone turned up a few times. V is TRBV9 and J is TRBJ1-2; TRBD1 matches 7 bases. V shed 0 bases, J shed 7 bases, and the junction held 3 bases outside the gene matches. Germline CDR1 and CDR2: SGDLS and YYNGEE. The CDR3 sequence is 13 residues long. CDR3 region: CASSVGQGGGYTF. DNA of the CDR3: TGTGCCAGCAGCGTAGGCCAGGGGGGTGGCTACACCTTC.

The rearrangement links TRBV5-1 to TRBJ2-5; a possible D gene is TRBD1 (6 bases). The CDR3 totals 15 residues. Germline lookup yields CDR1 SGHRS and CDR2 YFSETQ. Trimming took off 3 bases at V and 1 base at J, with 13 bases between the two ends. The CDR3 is CASSSSGTTQETQYF. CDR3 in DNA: TGCGCCAGCAGCTCATCCGGGACAACCCAAGAGACCCAGTACTTC.

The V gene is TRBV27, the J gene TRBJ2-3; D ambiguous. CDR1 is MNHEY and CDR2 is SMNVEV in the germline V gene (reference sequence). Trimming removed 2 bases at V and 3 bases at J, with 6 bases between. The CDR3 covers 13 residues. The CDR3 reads CASSLVRTDTQYF. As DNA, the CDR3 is TGTGCCAGCAGTTTAGTGCGAACAGATACGCAGTATTTT.

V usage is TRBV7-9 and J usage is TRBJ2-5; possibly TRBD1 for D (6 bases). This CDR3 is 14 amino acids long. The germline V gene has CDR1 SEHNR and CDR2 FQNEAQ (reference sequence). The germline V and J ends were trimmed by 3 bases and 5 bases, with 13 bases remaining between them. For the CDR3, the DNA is TGTGCCAGCAGCTTGGCAGGGGTCCAGGAGACCCAGTACTTC. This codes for CASSLAGVQETQYF.

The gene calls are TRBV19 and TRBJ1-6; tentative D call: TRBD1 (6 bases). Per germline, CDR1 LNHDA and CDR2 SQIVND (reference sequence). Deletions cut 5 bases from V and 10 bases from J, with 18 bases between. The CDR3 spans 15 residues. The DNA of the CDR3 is TGTGCCAGTAGTTTACAGGGTTCTCGGAACTCACCCCTCCACTTT. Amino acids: CASSLQGSRNSPLHF.

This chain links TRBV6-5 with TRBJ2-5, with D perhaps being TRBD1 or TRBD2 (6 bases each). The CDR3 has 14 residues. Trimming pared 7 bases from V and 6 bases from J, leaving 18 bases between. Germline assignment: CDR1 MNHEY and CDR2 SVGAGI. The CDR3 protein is CASTEGGRGQTQYF. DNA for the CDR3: TGTGCCAGCACGGAGGGGGGCAGGGGACAGACCCAGTACTTC.

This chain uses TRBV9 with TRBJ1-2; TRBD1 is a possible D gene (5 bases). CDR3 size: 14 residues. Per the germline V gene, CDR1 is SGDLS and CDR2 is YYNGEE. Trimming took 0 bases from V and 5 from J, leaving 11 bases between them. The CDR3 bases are TGTGCCAGCAGCGTAGGGGGCTATGGATATGGCTACACCTTC. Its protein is CASSVGGYGYGYTF.

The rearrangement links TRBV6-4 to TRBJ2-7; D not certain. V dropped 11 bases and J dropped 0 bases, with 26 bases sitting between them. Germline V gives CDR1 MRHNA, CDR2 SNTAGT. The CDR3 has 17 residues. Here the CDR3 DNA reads TGTGCCGGAACCCGGGTTGGTGGGCCATGGAGCTCCTACGAGCAGTACGTC. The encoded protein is CAGTRVGGPWSSYEQYV.

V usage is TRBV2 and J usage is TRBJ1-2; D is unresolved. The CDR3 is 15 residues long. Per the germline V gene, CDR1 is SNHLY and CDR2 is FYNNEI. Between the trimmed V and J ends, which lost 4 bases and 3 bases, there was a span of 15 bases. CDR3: CASSAKGSSYYGYTF. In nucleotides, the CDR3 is TGTGCCAGCAGTGCCAAGGGCTCTAGTTACTATGGCTACACCTTC. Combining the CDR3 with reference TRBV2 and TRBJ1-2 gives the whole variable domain EPEVTQTPSHQVTQMGQEVILRCVPISNHLYFYWYRQILGQKVEFLVSFYNNEISEKSEIFDDQFSVERPDGSNFTLKIRSTKLEDSAMYFCASSAKGSSYYGYTFGSGTRLTVV.

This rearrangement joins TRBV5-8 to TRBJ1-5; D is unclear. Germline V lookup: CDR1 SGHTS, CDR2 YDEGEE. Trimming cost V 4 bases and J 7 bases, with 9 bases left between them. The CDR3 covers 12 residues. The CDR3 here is CASSPGRQPQHF. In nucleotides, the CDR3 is TGTGCCAGCAGCCCCGGTCGGCAGCCCCAGCATTTT.

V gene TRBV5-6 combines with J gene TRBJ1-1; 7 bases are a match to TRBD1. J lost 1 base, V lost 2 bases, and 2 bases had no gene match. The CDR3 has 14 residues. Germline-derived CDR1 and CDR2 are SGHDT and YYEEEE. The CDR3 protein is CASSFGQANTEAFF. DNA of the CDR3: TGTGCCAGCAGCTTCGGACAGGCGAACACTGAAGCTTTCTTT. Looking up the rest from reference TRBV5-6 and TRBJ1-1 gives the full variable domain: DAGVTQSPTHLIKTRGQQVTLRCSPKSGHDTVSWYQQALGQGPQFIFQYYEEEERQRGNFPDRFSGHQFPNYSSELNVNALLLGDSALYLCASSFGQANTEAFFGQGTRLTVV.

The CDR3 DNA reads as TGTGCCAGCAGCCAGATGAACCAGCCCCAGCATTTT. Translation gives CASSQMNQPQHF. The rearrangement uses TRBV14 and TRBJ1-5; D call uncertain. There are 12 residues in the CDR3. Per germline, CDR1 SGHDN and CDR2 FVKESK. V was trimmed by 3 bases and J by 7 bases, leaving 7 bases between them.

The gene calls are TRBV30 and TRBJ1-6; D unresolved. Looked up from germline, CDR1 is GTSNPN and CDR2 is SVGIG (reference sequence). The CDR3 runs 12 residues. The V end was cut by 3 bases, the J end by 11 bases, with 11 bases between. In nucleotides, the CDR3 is TGTGCCTGGAGGGACTCGTGGGCACCCCTCCACTTT. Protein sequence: CAWRDSWAPLHF.

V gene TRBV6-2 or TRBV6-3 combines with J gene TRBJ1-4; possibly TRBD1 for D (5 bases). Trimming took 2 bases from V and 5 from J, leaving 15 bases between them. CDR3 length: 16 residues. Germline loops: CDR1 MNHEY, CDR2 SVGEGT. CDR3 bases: TGTGCCAGCAGTTACCTCGCTACAGGAAGAAATGAAAAACTGTTTTTT. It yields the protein CASSYLATGRNEKLFF.

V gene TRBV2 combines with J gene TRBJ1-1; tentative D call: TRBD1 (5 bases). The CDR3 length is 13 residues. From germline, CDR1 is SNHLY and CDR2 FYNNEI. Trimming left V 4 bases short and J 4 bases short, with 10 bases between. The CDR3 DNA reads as TGTGCCAGCAGTGGCAGGGTTAGCACTGAAGCTTTCTTT. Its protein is CASSGRVSTEAFF.

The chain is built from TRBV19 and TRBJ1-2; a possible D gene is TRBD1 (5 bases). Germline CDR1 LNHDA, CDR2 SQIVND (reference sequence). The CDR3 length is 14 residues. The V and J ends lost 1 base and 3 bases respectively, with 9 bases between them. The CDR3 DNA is TGTGCCAGTAGTATAGGGGAACAGGACTATGGCTACACCTTC. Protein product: CASSIGEQDYGYTF.

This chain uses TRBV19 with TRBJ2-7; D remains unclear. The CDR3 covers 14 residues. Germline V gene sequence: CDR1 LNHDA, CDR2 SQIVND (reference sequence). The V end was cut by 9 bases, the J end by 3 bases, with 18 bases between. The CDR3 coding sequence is TGTGCCAGGGATTCCGGGCCCCTTGACTACGAGCAGTACGTC. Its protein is CARDSGPLDYEQYV.